This T cell receptor (beta chain) is from a study of cytotoxic CD8 clonotypes in ibrutinib-treated CLL. The study's findings and limits: Contraction or stability on treatment characterized the public clonotypes, which were uncommon.

Trimming took 2 bases from V and 0 from J, leaving 8 bases between them. The CDR3 covers 15 residues. Germline V CDR1 and CDR2: MDHEN, SYDVKM. TCRdb's copy holds only in-frame clones and misses some; the assay was immunoSEQ multiplex PCR. Of some 85,000 clones in the sample, over 60% are singletons; the top ten hold around 23%. Worth noting for this clone: What it binds is unknown.

The TCR comes from a human donor with chronic lymphocytic leukemia. V is TRBV28 and J is TRBJ1-3; D is ambiguous. The sample was PBMCs, taken after 24 months of ibrutinib treatment. In nucleotides, the CDR3 is TGTGCCAGCAGTTTAGCGTGGAGCTCTGGAAACACCATATATTTT. Translated, it gives CASSLAWSSGNTIYF.